This TCR beta chain was documented in a study of cytomegalovirus exposure and HLA in healthy donors. This CDR3 comprises 15 residues. Germline V gives CDR1 KGHSH, CDR2 LQKENI. The junction had 10 bases not matched to a gene; V was cut back by 2 bases and J by 11 bases. PCR employed 60 Vbeta and 13 Jbeta primers. Assay used: immunoSEQ multiplex PCR; TCRdb lists only in-frame clones, some missing. The sample's table shows 50,000 to 70,000 clones. Sequencing input: PBMCs. The gene calls are TRBV18 and TRBJ2-1; 9 bases map to TRBD2. This clonotype was obtained from a woman between 18 and 29 years old in good health and CMV-seronegative. This CDR3 is CASSPASGRLAKQFF. As DNA, the CDR3 is TGTGCCAGCTCACCAGCCAGCGGGAGGCTGGCGAAGCAGTTCTTC.